Shown below are 21 T cell receptor beta chains from a single sample sequenced in a study of OX40 agonist ivuxolimab in advanced cancers. Produced via immunoSEQ multiplex PCR; TCRdb's table is partial and in-frame only. The table has approximately 84,000 clones, roughly 86% seen once. This specimen consisted of CD4+ or CD8+ T cells sorted from blood, obtained in a trial of the OX40 agonist ivuxolimab. The receptors come from an adult with an advanced solid tumor such as melanoma, head and neck, liver or kidney cancer.

The genes are TRBV4-1 and TRBJ1-1; 7 bases agree with TRBD1. The V segment lost 5 bases and the J segment 4 bases; nucleotides outside the gene matches: 7. There are 14 residues in the CDR3. Germline assignment: CDR1 MGHRA and CDR2 YSYEKL. CDR3 bases: TGCGCCAGCAGCAAACTGGGACAGTCCACTGAAGCTTTCTTT. The encoded protein is CASSKLGQSTEAFF.

This clone was observed a single time. This chain connects TRBV5-1 to TRBJ1-2, with 7 positions matching TRBD1. The V and J ends lost 0 bases and 8 bases, in that order; junction bases with no gene match: 10. The CDR3 is made up of 15 amino acids. Germline V gives CDR1 SGHRS, CDR2 YFSETQ. The CDR3 sequence is CASSLDTGDGSGYTF. CDR3 nucleotides: TGCGCCAGCAGCTTGGACACAGGGGACGGTAGCGGCTACACCTTC.

CDR3 DNA sequence: TGTGCCATCAGTGAGGGACAGGGCTATGGCTACACCTTC. Amino acids: CAISEGQGYGYTF. The chain joins TRBV10-3 to TRBJ1-2; 8 nucleotides align to TRBD1. V lost 2 bases and J lost 4; bases outside the gene matches: 0. There are 13 residues in the CDR3. The germline CDR1 and CDR2 sequences are ENHRY and SYGVKD.

The V gene is TRBV11-2, the J gene TRBJ1-2; no reliable D call. The V end was cut by 0 bases, the J end by 8 bases, with 10 bases between. The germline V gene encodes CDR1 SGHAT and CDR2 FQNNGV. This CDR3 has 13 residues. CDR3 amino acids: CASSLDREYGYTF. The CDR3 DNA is TGTGCCAGCAGCTTAGACCGGGAATACGGCTACACCTTC.

This clone was seen a handful of times. The genes are TRBV7-6 and TRBJ2-7; 7 bases fit TRBD2. Germline assignment: CDR1 SGHVS and CDR2 FNYEAQ. This CDR3 region has 16 residues. J lost 1 base, V lost 0 bases, and 6 bases had no gene match. As DNA, the CDR3 is TGTGCCAGCAGCTTAGCTACTAGCGAGAGATCCTACGAGCAGTACTTC. This encodes CASSLATSERSYEQYF.

V usage is TRBV7-2 and J usage is TRBJ2-1; 9 bases match TRBD2. The germline gives CDR1 SGHTA, CDR2 FQGNSA. The CDR3 contains 16 residues. The trim removed 2 bases at V and 4 bases at J, leaving 6 bases unmatched. The chain's CDR3 is CASSLRVTSGYNEQFF. The CDR3 coding sequence is TGTGCCAGCAGCTTACGGGTTACTAGCGGGTACAATGAGCAGTTCTTC.

The V call is TRBV18, the J call TRBJ1-5, with a weak D call TRBD1 (5 bases). V lost 0 bases and J 7 bases, leaving 10 bases between the germline ends. The CDR3 has 14 residues. Germline CDR1 reads KGHSH; CDR2 reads LQKENI. CDR3 in DNA: TGTGCCAGCTCACCACCGGGGCAAGGACAGCCCCAGCATTTT. Protein product: CASSPPGQGQPQHF.

The J gene is TRBJ1-4, the V gene TRBV27; D might be TRBD1 (5 bases). This CDR3 has 16 amino acids. Germline CDR1 and CDR2: MNHEY and SMNVEV (reference sequence). Trimming shortened V by 5 bases and J by 5 bases, and 18 bases separated the two germline ends. The CDR3 reads CASSPGPGRGNEKLFF. The CDR3 DNA follows: TGTGCCAGCAGTCCCGGCCCGGGGCGGGGGAATGAAAAACTGTTTTTT.

The rearrangement joins TRBV19 to TRBJ2-7; D perhaps matches TRBD2 (7 bases). Germline CDR1 is LNHDA and CDR2 is SQIVND (reference sequence). The V end lost 3 bases, the J end lost 0 bases, and 9 bases lay between the germline ends. This CDR3 is 14 amino acids long. This CDR3 is CASSIGGHSYEQYF. The CDR3 nucleotides read TGTGCCAGTAGTATCGGGGGGCACTCCTACGAGCAGTACTTC.

The count of this clone is one. J is TRBJ1-4 and V is TRBV30; weak D call: TRBD1 (5 bases). The V and J ends lost 1 base and 7 bases respectively, with 10 bases between them. The CDR3 is 13 residues long. The germline gives CDR1 GTSNPN, CDR2 SVGIG (reference sequence). In DNA form, the CDR3 reads TGTGCCTGGAGTGGGGGTGGGGCTGAAAAACTGTTTTTT. Translated, it gives CAWSGGGAEKLFF.

The chain carries TRBV6-5 and TRBJ2-7; D is possibly TRBD2 (6 bases). There are 11 residues in the CDR3. The germline V gene encodes CDR1 MNHEY and CDR2 SVGAGI. V lost 7 bases and J 6 bases, leaving 10 bases between the germline ends. The CDR3 DNA follows: TGTGCCAGCACCGACGGGGGCGAGCAGTACTTC. Translation: CASTDGGEQYF.

The chain couples TRBV5-6 to TRBJ2-3; D gene uncertain. Germline CDR1 SGHDT, CDR2 YYEEEE. V dropped 0 bases and J dropped 0 bases, with 5 bases sitting between them. This CDR3 is 14 amino acids long. The CDR3 DNA reads as TGTGCCAGCAGCTTGGGCTTAAGCACAGATACGCAGTATTTT. Its protein product is CASSLGLSTDTQYF.

The V call is TRBV5-4, the J call TRBJ2-2; a possible D gene is TRBD1 (5 bases). This CDR3 comprises 16 residues. The ends were cut back, 0 bases at V and 5 bases at J, with 14 bases in the middle. Germline V gene data show CDR1 as SGHNT and CDR2 as YYREEE (reference sequence). CDR3 DNA: TGTGCCAGCAGCTTGGCCCCAGGGCAGGATACCGGGGAGCTGTTTTTT. This encodes CASSLAPGQDTGELFF. Together with reference TRBV5-4 and TRBJ2-2, the CDR3 gives the full variable domain: ETGVTQSPTHLIKTRGQQVTLRCSSQSGHNTVSWYQQALGQGPQFIFQYYREEENGRGNFPPRFSGLQFPNYSSELNVNALELDDSALYLCASSLAPGQDTGELFFGEGSRLTVL.

The genes are TRBV2 and TRBJ1-1, with D tentatively TRBD1 (5 bases). The CDR3 consists of 14 residues. The germline V gene encodes CDR1 SNHLY and CDR2 FYNNEI. V dropped 3 bases and J dropped 5 bases, with 13 bases sitting between them. This CDR3 is CASSEYRRETEAFF. The CDR3 nucleotides are TGTGCCAGCAGTGAGTACAGGAGGGAGACTGAAGCTTTCTTT.

V and J are TRBV5-4 and TRBJ1-3; weak D call: TRBD1 (6 bases). V was clipped by 2 bases and J by 6 bases, with 12 bases between them. CDR1 is SGHNT and CDR2 is YYREEE in the germline V gene (reference sequence). The CDR3 is made up of 14 amino acids. This CDR3 reads CASSFDDRPNTIYF. In DNA, the CDR3 is TGTGCCAGCAGCTTTGACGACAGGCCAAACACCATATATTTT.

The chain is built from TRBV5-6 and TRBJ1-2, with D maybe TRBD1 (5 bases). The CDR3 has 15 residues. Germline CDR1 SGHDT, CDR2 YYEEEE. The germline V and J ends were trimmed by 4 bases and 2 bases, with 15 bases remaining between them. This CDR3 is CASSNLRGTNYGYTF. The CDR3 DNA follows: TGTGCCAGCAGCAATCTTAGGGGCACAAACTATGGCTACACCTTC.

The J gene is TRBJ1-3, the V gene TRBV15; D is uncertain. Deletions cut 0 bases from V and 4 bases from J, with 10 bases between. Germline V gene lookup returns CDR1 LNHNV and CDR2 YYDKDF (reference sequence). The CDR3 totals 15 residues. Here the CDR3 reads CATSRDKGGGNTIYF. In DNA, the CDR3 is TGTGCCACCAGCAGAGACAAGGGTGGGGGAAACACCATATATTTT.

The chain recombines TRBV6-6 with TRBJ2-7; the D call may be TRBD1 or TRBD2 (5 bases each). The length of the CDR3 is 13 residues. Trimming pared 3 bases from V and 2 bases from J, leaving 8 bases between. Per the germline V gene, CDR1 is MNHNY and CDR2 is SVGAGI (reference sequence). The DNA for the CDR3 is TGTGCCAGCAGTTATGGGGGACCCTACGAGCAGTACTTC. This encodes CASSYGGPYEQYF.

The rearrangement joins TRBV2 to TRBJ2-4; D possibly corresponds to TRBD2 (6 bases). The V and J ends lost 5 bases and 0 bases respectively, with 17 bases between them. The germline CDR1 and CDR2 sequences are SNHLY and FYNNEI. This CDR3 region has 17 residues. The CDR3, as DNA: TGTGCCAGCAGTCCGGGCAGGGACTCCATAGCCAAAAACATTCAGTACTTC. Residues: CASSPGRDSIAKNIQYF.

This clone has just a few counts. The V call is TRBV15, the J call TRBJ1-5; D unclear. The ends were cut back, 0 bases at V and 2 bases at J, with 11 bases in the middle. Per the germline V gene, CDR1 is LNHNV and CDR2 is YYDKDF (reference sequence). The CDR3 sequence is 16 residues long. The CDR3 here is CATSRDGIWGNQPQHF. As DNA, the CDR3 is TGTGCCACCAGCAGAGATGGGATCTGGGGCAATCAGCCCCAGCATTTT.

The V gene is TRBV6-5, the J gene TRBJ2-2, with D possibly matching TRBD1 (5 bases). The CDR3 has 13 amino acids. V was shortened by 6 bases and J by 6 bases, with 11 bases between the two germline ends. The V gene's germline CDR1 is MNHEY and CDR2 SVGAGI. The CDR3 nucleotides read TGTGCCAGCAGACACCCAGGGTCCGGGGAGCTGTTTTTT. This codes for CASRHPGSGELFF.